This entry describes one T cell receptor beta chain. Its target is not known. The data are from a study of cytomegalovirus exposure and HLA in healthy donors. General study results and limits: In an earlier analysis, most TCR beta V segments were productive about 87% or about 30% of the time.

Vbeta (60) and Jbeta (13) primers were used in the PCR. The data were produced by immunoSEQ multiplex PCR, yet TCRdb's version contains in-frame clones alone and is incomplete. The data hold some 150,000 clones, with about 79% observed a single time. Per germline, CDR1 MNHEY and CDR2 SVGAGI. V lost 5 bases to trimming and J lost 8 bases, with 15 bases between them. The CDR3 spans 13 residues. V and J are TRBV6-5 and TRBJ1-2, with D possibly TRBD1 on 5 matching bases. The TCR was taken from a woman between 50 and 59 years old in good health and CMV-seronegative. The sample taken for sequencing was PBMCs. The CDR3 coding sequence is TGTGCCAGCAGTAACCGCCAGGGTGGCGGCTACACCTTC. Translated, it gives CASSNRQGGGYTF.